The present TCR beta chain was sequenced within a study of blood T cells in healthy people across ages. Study-level results: With unsorted PBMCs, a conclusive comparison of naive versus antigen-experienced cells was not possible.

This clonotype was observed many times. Its cognate antigen is unknown. A second PCR, run for roughly 7 to 11 cycles, used a sample-barcoded 5' primer plus a J-beta primer mix. Each cDNA was tagged by a template-switch adaptor containing 12 random nucleotides. MiXCR was run by TCRdb on the 5' RACE reads, yielding one entry per CDR3 protein. The table shows approximately 960,000 distinct CDR3 sequences, with about 27% occurring only once. The CDR3 totals 15 residues. Germline V gene lookup returns CDR1 LGHNA and CDR2 YSLEER. The ends were cut back, 0 bases at V and 8 bases at J, with 14 bases in the middle. A further study also used this sample, focusing on T cells of mothers and their children. From that second work: With unrelated pairs as the comparison, related mother-child pairs had a slightly higher overlap that was not significant.

The sequence derives from a woman aged 40 to 50 in good health. The chain joins TRBV4-3 to TRBJ2-1, with D possibly TRBD2 on 6 matching bases. Sequencing was carried out using blood. The CDR3 region has the DNA TGCGCCAGCAGCCAAGATCGGCCTAGCGTCTATGAGCAGTTCTTC. Protein product: CASSQDRPSVYEQFF.